The T cell receptor beta chain described here comes from a study of a mutant IDH1 vaccine in newly diagnosed glioma. Study-level information: Weeks 1, 3, 5, 7, 11, 15, 19 and 23 were when patients received their eight vaccinations. Study-wide findings and caveats: Vaccine-induced responses were seen in 93.3% of patients, spanning several MHC alleles.

Sample time point: week 11, during vaccination. The content of each vaccine dose was 300 ug of mutant IDH1 20-mer peptide, and topical imiquimod accompanied it. Concerning this clone itself: Its matching antigen is unknown.

Data came from immunoSEQ multiplex PCR; TCRdb stores just in-frame clones and leaves some out. Of about 40,000 clones listed, roughly 89% are singletons. The input for sequencing was PBMCs, taken from a glioma patient whose treatment included an IDH1 peptide vaccine. This clonotype was sampled from a man aged 35-49 years with glioma.

CDR3 DNA: TGTGCCATCAGTGAGTCGACAGGGGAAGAGACCCAGTACTTC. Residues: CAISESTGEETQYF. The chain combines TRBV10-3 with TRBJ2-5; 8 bases agree with TRBD1. Germline assignment: CDR1 ENHRY and CDR2 SYGVKD. The CDR3 has 14 residues. Germline trimming cut 0 bases from V and 3 bases from J; bases unmatched to any gene: 0.